These 30 T cell receptor beta chains were all obtained from the same sample, sequenced in a study of PD-1 blockade in mismatch repair-deficient tumors. The data were produced by immunoSEQ multiplex PCR, yet TCRdb's version contains in-frame clones alone and is incomplete. In the table there are about 120,000 clones, roughly 90% of which are singletons. The sample was peripheral blood, taken roughly 70 weeks after starting pembrolizumab. The receptors were gathered from an adult with mismatch repair-deficient cancer.

This clone was seen just once. The rearrangement joins TRBV18 to TRBJ2-3, with D possibly TRBD1 on 6 matching bases. Germline V gene lookup returns CDR1 KGHSH and CDR2 LQKENI. Trimming removed 5 bases from V and 0 bases from J, with 12 bases in between. The length of the CDR3 is 15 residues. CDR3 loop: CASSSRDRSTDTQYF. The CDR3 nucleotides read TGTGCCAGCTCATCCAGAGACAGGAGCACAGATACGCAGTATTTT.

The chain combines TRBV6-5 with TRBJ1-2; D gene ambiguous. The ends were cut back, 6 bases at V and 3 bases at J, with 8 bases in the middle. Germline V gives CDR1 MNHEY, CDR2 SVGAGI. The CDR3 runs 12 residues. In DNA form, the CDR3 reads TGTGCCAGCAGCGAATCCGACTATGGCTACACCTTC. It yields the protein CASSESDYGYTF.

The J gene is TRBJ2-5, the V gene TRBV11-1; 12 bases agree with TRBD2. CDR3 length equals 14 residues. Germline CDR1 and CDR2: SGHAT and FQDESV (reference sequence). The trim removed 5 bases at V and 5 bases at J, leaving 3 bases unmatched. This CDR3 reads CASSPSGRDETQYF. CDR3 DNA sequence: TGTGCCAGCAGCCCTAGCGGGAGGGACGAGACCCAGTACTTC.

This clone was detected only once. This rearrangement joins TRBV5-4 to TRBJ2-6; D unclear. Germline V lookup: CDR1 SGHNT, CDR2 YYREEE (reference sequence). The CDR3 runs 17 residues. Trimming shortened V by 4 bases and J by 0 bases, and 14 bases separated the two germline ends. CDR3 sequence: CASSADRLTSGANVLTF. The CDR3 nucleotides are TGTGCCAGCAGCGCGGACCGCTTAACCTCTGGGGCCAACGTCCTGACTTTC.

The chain uses TRBV25-1 and TRBJ2-1, with D perhaps assigned TRBD1 or TRBD2 (7 bases each). The CDR3 totals 15 residues. Germline CDR1 and CDR2: MGHDK and SYGVNS. Trimming shortened V by 5 bases and J by 6 bases, and 17 bases separated the two germline ends. The CDR3 DNA follows: TGTGCCAGCAGTAAGGGGGCGGGAGAGGTCAATGAGCAGTTCTTC. Its protein product is CASSKGAGEVNEQFF.

The chain employs TRBV28 and TRBJ2-7, with 7 bases identical to TRBD2. With V trimmed by 3 bases and J by 7 bases, 18 bases remained unmatched. The CDR3 is made up of 17 amino acids. Germline V gene data show CDR1 as MDHEN and CDR2 as SYDVKM. The CDR3 nucleotides read TGTGCCAGCAGTTTCTTGGGGATGGCTAGCGGACCGGGTGAGCAGTACTTC. It encodes CASSFLGMASGPGEQYF.

The chain uses TRBV6-5 and TRBJ2-7; D is unresolved. V dropped 10 bases and J dropped 7 bases, with 20 bases sitting between them. This CDR3 contains 13 residues. Germline lookup yields CDR1 MNHEY and CDR2 SVGAGI. In nucleotides, the CDR3 is TGTGCCACCGCCCCCACCGGCCATGGGGAGCAGTACTTC. It specifies CATAPTGHGEQYF.

This chain joins TRBV7-8 and TRBJ2-5; 9 bases line up with TRBD1. J gave up 3 bases and V 1 base, and 6 bases lay outside the gene matches. From germline, CDR1 is SGHVS and CDR2 FQNEAQ. This CDR3 comprises 16 residues. The DNA for the CDR3 is TGTGCCAGCAGCTTAGTGGTGACAGGGGGGAAAGAGACCCAGTACTTC. This gives the protein CASSLVVTGGKETQYF.

The chain has TRBV9 and TRBJ2-7; the D call may be TRBD1 or TRBD2 (7 bases each). V was shortened by 3 bases and J by 6 bases, with 25 bases between the two germline ends. The CDR3 extends over 17 amino acids. Germline-derived CDR1 and CDR2 are SGDLS and YYNGEE. CDR3 sequence: CASSAGGEGQTGSEQYF. The CDR3 DNA reads as TGTGCCAGCAGCGCTGGGGGGGAGGGACAGACTGGGTCCGAGCAGTACTTC. The whole variable domain, remainder taken from reference TRBV9 and TRBJ2-7, is DSGVTQTPKHLITATGQRVTLRCSPRSGDLSVYWYQQSLDQGLQFLIQYYNGEERAKGNILERFSAQQFPDLHSELNLSSLELGDSALYFCASSAGGEGQTGSEQYFGPGTRLTVT.

V gene TRBV27 combines with J gene TRBJ1-1, with 7 bases identical to TRBD1. The CDR3 has 13 amino acids. The germline V gene encodes CDR1 MNHEY and CDR2 SMNVEV (reference sequence). The V gene end was trimmed by 8 bases and the J gene end by 9 bases; junction bases not matched to a gene: 12. The CDR3 here is CASGRDSRLKAFF. CDR3 in DNA: TGTGCCAGCGGGCGGGACAGCCGTTTGAAAGCTTTCTTT.

CDR3 sequence: CASSLLGNQETQYF. The CDR3 nucleotides are TGTGCCAGCAGCTTATTGGGCAACCAAGAGACCCAGTACTTC. V gene TRBV7-9 combines with J gene TRBJ2-5; unclear D gene. V was shortened by 2 bases and J by 0 bases, with 7 bases between the two germline ends. The germline CDR1 and CDR2 sequences are SEHNR and FQNEAQ (reference sequence). There are 14 residues in the CDR3.

The chain has TRBV10-3 and TRBJ2-5, with D uncertain. Germline CDR1 is ENHRY and CDR2 is SYGVKD. Trimming left V 10 bases short and J 1 base short, with 19 bases between. This CDR3 spans 15 amino acids. The chain's CDR3 is CATRYGLSVQETQYF. DNA of the CDR3: TGTGCCACCAGGTATGGGCTCAGCGTCCAAGAGACCCAGTACTTC.

The gene calls are TRBV28 and TRBJ2-1, with TRBD2 matching 8 bases. V lost 3 bases to trimming and J lost 5 bases; unmatched junction nucleotides: 9. The CDR3 has 16 residues. Per the germline V gene, CDR1 is MDHEN and CDR2 is SYDVKM. CDR3: CASSLVGTRSHNEQFF. The CDR3 DNA follows: TGTGCCAGCAGTTTGGTCGGGACTAGAAGTCACAATGAGCAGTTCTTC. The whole variable domain, remainder taken from reference TRBV28 and TRBJ2-1, is DVKVTQSSRYLVKRTGEKVFLECVQDMDHENMFWYRQDPGLGLRLIYFSYDVKMKEKGDIPEGYSVSREKKERFSLILESASTNQTSMYLCASSLVGTRSHNEQFFGPGTRLTVL.

The gene calls are TRBV11-2 and TRBJ2-2; no reliable D call. Germline V lookup: CDR1 SGHAT, CDR2 FQNNGV. V gave up 1 base and J gave up 6 bases, with 12 bases separating them. The CDR3 sequence is 15 residues long. Written as DNA, the CDR3 is TGTGCCAGCAGCTTAGCCGTCCCTTTATCCGGGGAGCTGTTTTTT. Protein: CASSLAVPLSGELFF.

The chain joins TRBV29-1 to TRBJ2-7; TRBD2 matches 7 bases. This CDR3 is 14 amino acids long. The germline V gene encodes CDR1 SQVTM and CDR2 ANQGSEA. V lost 4 bases and J lost 1; bases outside the gene matches: 7. The CDR3 spells CSVVVWEGSYEQYF. The DNA for the CDR3 is TGCAGCGTTGTTGTTTGGGAGGGGTCCTACGAGCAGTACTTC.

In its sample, this clone was seen a few times. The chain uses TRBV7-8 and TRBJ2-1; D unresolved. Deletions cut 1 base from V and 6 bases from J, with 7 bases between. The germline CDR1 and CDR2 sequences are SGHVS and FQNEAQ. The CDR3 spans 13 residues. The CDR3 DNA follows: TGTGCCAGCAGCTTAGGCAACCCCAATGAGCAGTTCTTC. Protein sequence: CASSLGNPNEQFF. The full variable domain, completed using reference TRBV7-8 and TRBJ2-1, is GAGVSQSPRYKVAKRGQDVALRCDPISGHVSLFWYQQALGQGPEFLTYFQNEAQLDKSGLPSDRFFAERPEGSVSTLKIQRTQQEDSAVYLCASSLGNPNEQFFGPGTRLTVL.

The chain uses TRBV6-6 and TRBJ2-3; 8 nucleotides align to TRBD1. There are 13 residues in the CDR3. V gave up 5 bases and J gave up 5 bases; unmatched junction bases: 3. Germline values: CDR1 MNHNY, CDR2 SVGAGI (reference sequence). The CDR3 region has the DNA TGTGCCAGCAGTACAGGGGGTATAGATACGCAGTATTTT. Translating it yields CASSTGGIDTQYF.

V and J are TRBV13 and TRBJ2-2, with unresolved D. Germline assignment: CDR1 PRHDT and CDR2 FYEKMQ (reference sequence). This CDR3 has 14 amino acids. Trimming took off 0 bases at V and 6 bases at J, with 8 bases between the two ends. The CDR3 here is CASSLGFLAGELFF. The CDR3 coding sequence is TGTGCCAGCAGCTTAGGCTTTCTCGCCGGGGAGCTGTTTTTT.

The chain is built from TRBV9 and TRBJ2-3; D ambiguous. The V end lost 0 bases, the J end lost 2 bases, and 13 bases lay between the germline ends. Looked up from germline, CDR1 is SGDLS and CDR2 is YYNGEE. The CDR3 covers 16 residues. CDR3: CASSVGRQLITDTQYF. CDR3 DNA: TGTGCCAGCAGCGTAGGCCGACAACTAATCACAGATACGCAGTATTTT.

This chain links TRBV7-8 with TRBJ2-4; D possibly corresponds to TRBD2 (5 bases). The CDR3 is made up of 15 amino acids. Trimming stripped 5 bases from V and 9 bases from J, with 20 bases between. Germline loops: CDR1 SGHVS, CDR2 FQNEAQ. CDR3 in amino acids: CASSPPVGWGVIQYF. The CDR3, as DNA: TGTGCCAGCAGCCCTCCGGTGGGGTGGGGAGTCATTCAGTACTTC. Combining the CDR3 with reference TRBV7-8 and TRBJ2-4 gives the whole variable domain GAGVSQSPRYKVAKRGQDVALRCDPISGHVSLFWYQQALGQGPEFLTYFQNEAQLDKSGLPSDRFFAERPEGSVSTLKIQRTQQEDSAVYLCASSPPVGWGVIQYFGAGTRLSVL.

This clone was seen only once. The chain couples TRBV6-6 to TRBJ2-1; D gene ambiguous. Looked up from germline, CDR1 is MNHNY and CDR2 is SVGAGI (reference sequence). This CDR3 region has 16 residues. Trimming pared 2 bases from V and 7 bases from J, leaving 18 bases between. The CDR3 nucleotides read TGTGCCAGCAGTTACGGTGGGGAAGAGAGTGTAAATGAGCAGTTCTTC. Encoded protein: CASSYGGEESVNEQFF.

The sample holds one count of this clone. Compared with germline, one end of the junction differs, possibly owing to a read error. The rearrangement links TRBV18 to TRBJ2-7, with 7 bases aligning to TRBD1. CDR3 size: 13 residues. Looked up from germline, CDR1 is KGHSH and CDR2 is LQKENI. DNA of the CDR3: TGTGCCAGCTCACCCACCGTTGCGACAGGGATGCGCTTC. It encodes CASSPTVATGMRF. Full variable domain (rest looked up from reference TRBV18 and TRBJ2-7): NAGVMQNPRHLVRRRGQEARLRCSPMKGHSHVYWYRQLPEEGLKFMVYLQKENIIDESGMPKERFSAEFPKEGPSILRIQQVVRGDSAAYFCASSPTVATGMRFGPGTRLTVT.

This chain links TRBV6-5 with TRBJ2-7, with D hard to call. The CDR3 has 14 amino acids. V lost 1 base, J lost 1 base, and 8 bases lay in between. Germline CDR1 reads MNHEY; CDR2 reads SVGAGI. The CDR3 sequence: CASSYLKGSYEQYF. In DNA form, the CDR3 reads TGTGCCAGCAGTTACTTGAAGGGATCCTACGAGCAGTACTTC.

This clone is a singleton in its sample. CDR3 region: CASSFLDRGAYEQYF. The DNA of the CDR3 is TGTGCCAGCAGTTTTTTGGACAGGGGGGCTTACGAGCAGTACTTC. This chain uses TRBV5-8 with TRBJ2-7; 10 nucleotides match TRBD1. V lost 5 bases, J lost 4 bases, and 9 bases stayed unmatched. This CDR3 has 15 amino acids. The germline gives CDR1 SGHTS, CDR2 YDEGEE.

This clone has only a few counts. The chain carries TRBV27 and TRBJ1-4; D is unresolved. The V and J ends lost 6 bases and 8 bases respectively, with 13 bases between them. Per germline, CDR1 MNHEY and CDR2 SMNVEV (reference sequence). This CDR3 is built from 13 residues. CDR3 sequence: CASSLVPDEKLFF. The CDR3 nucleotides are TGTGCCAGCAGCTTAGTGCCAGACGAAAAACTGTTTTTT.

The V and J genes are TRBV7-2 and TRBJ2-7, with TRBD2 as a possible D gene (6 bases). V was trimmed by 0 bases and J by 2 bases, leaving 11 bases between them. CDR3 length: 15 amino acids. The germline V gene encodes CDR1 SGHTA and CDR2 FQGNSA. CDR3 nucleotides: TGTGCCAGCAGCTTAGCGCTCGGGGGAGCCTACGAGCAGTACTTC. As protein: CASSLALGGAYEQYF.

The chain employs TRBV9 and TRBJ2-1; D is possibly TRBD1 or TRBD2 (5 bases each). Trimming removed 0 bases from V and 2 bases from J, with 9 bases in between. The germline CDR1 and CDR2 sequences are SGDLS and YYNGEE. The CDR3 extends over 15 amino acids. The CDR3 DNA reads as TGTGCCAGCAGCGTAGGGGGACGGGCCTACAATGAGCAGTTCTTC. This translates into CASSVGGRAYNEQFF.

This clone showed up just once. V usage is TRBV7-9 and J usage is TRBJ2-1, with D perhaps being TRBD1 or TRBD2 (5 bases each). V lost 3 bases, J lost 4 bases, and 22 bases lay in between. CDR1 and CDR2 (germline): SEHNR, FQNEAQ (reference sequence). This CDR3 contains 18 residues. The CDR3 protein is CASSFPPQGDPRYNEQFF. Written as DNA, the CDR3 is TGTGCCAGCAGCTTCCCGCCGCAAGGGGACCCGCGTTACAATGAGCAGTTCTTC. Complete variable domain (other parts from reference TRBV7-9 and TRBJ2-1): DTGVSQNPRHKITKRGQNVTFRCDPISEHNRLYWYRQTLGQGPEFLTYFQNEAQLEKSRLLSDRFSAERPKGSFSTLEIQRTEQGDSAMYLCASSFPPQGDPRYNEQFFGPGTRLTVL.

The rearrangement links TRBV15 to TRBJ2-7; D is perhaps TRBD2 (6 bases). CDR1 LNHNV and CDR2 YYDKDF come from the germline V gene (reference sequence). Trimming took off 5 bases at V and 5 bases at J, with 16 bases between the two ends. The CDR3 loop spans 14 amino acids. This chain's CDR3 is CATSDRELHNEQYF. As DNA, the CDR3 is TGTGCCACCAGCGACCGGGAGCTTCACAACGAGCAGTACTTC.

The chain uses TRBV6-4 and TRBJ1-2; 8 bases agree with TRBD1. The CDR3 consists of 15 residues. V shed 2 bases, J shed 3 bases, and the junction held 5 bases outside the gene matches. In germline, CDR1 is MRHNA, CDR2 SNTAGT. The CDR3 DNA sequence: TGTGCCAGCAGTGACCCGAGGACAGGGTACTATGGCTACACCTTC. The encoded protein is CASSDPRTGYYGYTF.